This T cell receptor (beta chain) emerged from a study of cytomegalovirus exposure and HLA in healthy donors. Clones were read by immunoSEQ multiplex PCR, and TCRdb kept only the in-frame ones, dropping some. The repertoire consists of tens of thousands of clones, with roughly 95% occurring once and the leading ten covering more than 4%. Study results and limitations: One later analysis, an examination of the 120 validation repertoires, found that first-cohort TCR clusters tended to co-occur in them. The classifier reportedly diagnosed cytomegalovirus status with high sensitivity and specificity.

For this clone: Its matching antigen is unknown. A junction boundary mismatches the germline segment, possibly from a read error.

The CDR3 consists of 12 residues. CDR1 is SEHNR, CDR2 FQNEAQ, per germline (reference sequence). This receptor was taken from a woman aged 18-30 years in good health and CMV-seropositive. Input material: PBMCs. The chain joins TRBV7-9 to TRBJ2-1; no definite D call. The CDR3 DNA reads TGTGCCAGCAGCTTAGGCGGCGAACTCTGGGTCTTC. The encoded protein is CASSLGGELWVF.